The 2 T cell receptor beta chains below were found in one sample sequenced in a study of CD4 T cells in relation to SARS-CoV-2 and coronaviruses. Data came from immunoSEQ multiplex PCR; TCRdb stores just in-frame clones and leaves some out. There are 31,000 or so clones in the sample; about 78% occur only once, and roughly 12% lies in the top ten. The unexposed donors gave CD4+ T cells in about 2010-2019, prior to COVID-19. CD4+ T cells were isolated from the cells after 10 days of culture. These TCRs are of unknown antigen specificity. The sequencing input was CD4+ T cells from PBMCs, cultured in vitro. The receptor set was obtained from a human donor in good health.

In regard to this clone: Sequence at one end of the junction differs from germline and may be a read error. The chain is built from TRBV7-7 and TRBJ2-5; 7 positions match TRBD2. The CDR3 sequence is 14 residues long. CDR1 is SSHAT and CDR2 is FNYEAQ in the germline V gene (reference sequence). CDR3 bases: TGTGCTAGCAGCTCCGGACTAGGGAGAGAGACCCAGTACTTC. Residues: CASSSGLGRETQYF.

The V call is TRBV11-3, the J call TRBJ2-1; D uncertain. Germline V CDR1 and CDR2: SGHNT, YENEEA. This CDR3 has 12 amino acids. V was cut by 1 base and J by 6 bases, with 4 bases left in between. The CDR3 loop is CASSLGANEQFF. CDR3 DNA sequence: TGTGCCAGCAGCTTAGGGGCCAATGAGCAGTTCTTC.